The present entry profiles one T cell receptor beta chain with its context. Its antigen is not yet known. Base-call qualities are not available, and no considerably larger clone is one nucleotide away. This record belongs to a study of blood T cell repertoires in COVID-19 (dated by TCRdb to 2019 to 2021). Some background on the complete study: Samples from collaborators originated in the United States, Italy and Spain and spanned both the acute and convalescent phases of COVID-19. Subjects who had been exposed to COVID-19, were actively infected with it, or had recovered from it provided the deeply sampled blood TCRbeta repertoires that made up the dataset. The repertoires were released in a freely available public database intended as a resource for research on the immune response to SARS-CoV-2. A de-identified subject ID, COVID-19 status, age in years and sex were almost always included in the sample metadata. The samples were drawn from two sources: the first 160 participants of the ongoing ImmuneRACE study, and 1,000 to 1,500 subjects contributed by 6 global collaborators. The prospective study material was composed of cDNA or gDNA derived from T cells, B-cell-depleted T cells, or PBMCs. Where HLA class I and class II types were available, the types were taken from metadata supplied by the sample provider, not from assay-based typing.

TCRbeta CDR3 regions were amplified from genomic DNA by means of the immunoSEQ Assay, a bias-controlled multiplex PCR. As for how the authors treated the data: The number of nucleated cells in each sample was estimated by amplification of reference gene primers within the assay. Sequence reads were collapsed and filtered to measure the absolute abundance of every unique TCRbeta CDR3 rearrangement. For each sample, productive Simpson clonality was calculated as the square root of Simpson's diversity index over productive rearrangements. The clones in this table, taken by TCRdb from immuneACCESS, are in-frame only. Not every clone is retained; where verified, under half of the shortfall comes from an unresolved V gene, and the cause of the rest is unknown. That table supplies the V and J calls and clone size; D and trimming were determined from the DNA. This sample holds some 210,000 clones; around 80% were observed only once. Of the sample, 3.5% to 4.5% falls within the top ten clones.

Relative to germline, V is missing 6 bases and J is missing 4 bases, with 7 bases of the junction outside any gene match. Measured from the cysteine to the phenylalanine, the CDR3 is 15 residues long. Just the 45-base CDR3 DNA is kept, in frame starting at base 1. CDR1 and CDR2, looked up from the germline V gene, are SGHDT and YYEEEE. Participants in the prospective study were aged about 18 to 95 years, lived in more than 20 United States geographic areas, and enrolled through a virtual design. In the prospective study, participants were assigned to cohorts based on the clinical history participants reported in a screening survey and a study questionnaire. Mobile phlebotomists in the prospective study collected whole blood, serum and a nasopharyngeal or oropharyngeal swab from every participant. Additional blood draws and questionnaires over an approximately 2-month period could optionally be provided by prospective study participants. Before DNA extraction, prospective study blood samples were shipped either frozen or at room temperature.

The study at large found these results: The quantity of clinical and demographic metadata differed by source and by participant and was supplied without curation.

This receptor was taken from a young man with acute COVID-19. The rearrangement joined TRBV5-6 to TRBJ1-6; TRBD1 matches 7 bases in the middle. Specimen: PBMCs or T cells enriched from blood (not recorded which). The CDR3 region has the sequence CASTLTGPYNSPLHF. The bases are TGTGCCAGCACCCTGACAGGGCCTTATAATTCACCCCTCCACTTT.